The T cell receptor (beta chain) under discussion was sequenced for a study of regulatory T cells in long-lasting Graves disease. CDR3-region Arm-PCR and iRepertoire HTBI primers produced the TCR beta libraries. TCRdb re-called the multiplex PCR reads through MiXCR, storing one row per CDR3 protein. The table records some 500,000 distinct CDR3 sequences, roughly 14% of them present only once. CDR1 is SGHDN, CDR2 FVKESK, per germline. Germline trimming cut 2 bases from V and 2 bases from J; bases unmatched to any gene: 12. The CDR3 runs to 20 residues. Regarding time point: newly diagnosed GD, antithyroid drugs for less than 3 months. The TCR library used RNA extracted from PBMCs. The sample was also linked to a second study, of T cells in Graves' hyperthyroidism and ophthalmopathy.

The V and J genes are TRBV14 and TRBJ2-7; 16 bases are a match to TRBD2. Sample: peripheral blood mononuclear cells (PBMCs), taken at new diagnosis, from a patient treated with antithyroid drugs. The TCR comes from a young man with Graves disease. CDR3 protein: CASSQTKGTSGRAFPYEQYF. In DNA, the CDR3 is TGTGCCAGCAGCCAAACCAAAGGGACTAGCGGGAGGGCCTTTCCCTACGAGCAGTACTTC.